In its sample, the clone carrying this T cell receptor beta chain was seen once. Its antigen remains unknown. A multiplex PCR was run with 60 Vbeta primers and 13 Jbeta primers. TCRdb's table, derived via immunoSEQ multiplex PCR, lists solely in-frame clones and lacks some. The repertoire holds 150,000 to 160,000 clones, with approximately 85% as singletons. This sample is drawn from a study of cytomegalovirus exposure and HLA in healthy donors. Study outcomes and limitations: Testing in vitro showed a few CMV-associated chains specific for CMV antigens.

Trimming removed 1 base at V and 1 base at J, with 14 bases between. CDR1 and CDR2 (germline): LNHDA, SQIVND (reference sequence). The CDR3 runs 17 residues. The TCR comes from a woman younger than 35 in good health and CMV-seronegative. The specimen was PBMCs. This chain joins TRBV19 and TRBJ1-5, with D unclear. CDR3 nucleotide sequence: TGTGCCAGTAGTATAGGTTCACGAAGAGGAAGCAATCAGCCCCAGCATTTT. Amino acids: CASSIGSRRGSNQPQHF.